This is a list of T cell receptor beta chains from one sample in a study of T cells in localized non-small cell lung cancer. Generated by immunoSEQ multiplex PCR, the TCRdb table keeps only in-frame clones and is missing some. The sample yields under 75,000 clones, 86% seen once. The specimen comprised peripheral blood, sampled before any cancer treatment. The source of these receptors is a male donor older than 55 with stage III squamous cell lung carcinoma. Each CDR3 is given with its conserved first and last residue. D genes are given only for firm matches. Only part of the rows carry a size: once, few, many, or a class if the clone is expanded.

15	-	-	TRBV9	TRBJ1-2	TGTGCCAGCAGCGTAGGAGGGGGGCAGAACTATGGCTACACCTTC	CASSVGGGQNYGYTF
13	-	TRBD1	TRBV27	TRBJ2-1	TGTGCCACCACAGGGGCGGCCCGCAATGAGCAGTTCTTC	CATTGAARNEQFF
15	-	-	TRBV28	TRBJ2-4	TGTGCCAGGCACCTAAGGGTAGAGGCCAAAAACATTCAGTACTTC	CARHLRVEAKNIQYF
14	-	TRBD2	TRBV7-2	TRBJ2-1	TGTGCCAGCAGAACCGGACTAGTCAGTAATGAGCAGTTCTTC	CASRTGLVSNEQFF
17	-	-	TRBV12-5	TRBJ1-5	TGTGCTAGTGGTTTGATCATTGGGGAGGCCACTAATCAGCCCCAGCATTTT	CASGLIIGEATNQPQHF
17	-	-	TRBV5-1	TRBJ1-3	TGCGCCAGCAGCCAATATGCGGGTCGACGCTCTGGAAACACCATATATTTT	CASSQYAGRRSGNTIYF
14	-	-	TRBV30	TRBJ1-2	TGTGCCTGGATCTACGGGGCAGGAAACTATGGCTACACCTTC	CAWIYGAGNYGYTF
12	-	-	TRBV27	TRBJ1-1	TGTGCCAGCTCACGACACCCCACTGAAGCTTTCTTT	CASSRHPTEAFF
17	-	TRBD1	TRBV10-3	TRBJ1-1	TGTGCCATCAGCGAAGGGACAGGGGGGAGAAGGGACACTGAAGCTTTCTTT	CAISEGTGGRRDTEAFF
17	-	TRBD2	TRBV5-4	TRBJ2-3	TGTGCCAGCAGCTTGGGGCCTAGCGGGGGGGCCACAGATACGCAGTATTTT	CASSLGPSGGATDTQYF
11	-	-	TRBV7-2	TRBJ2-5	TGTGCCAGCAGCGCCCAAGAGACCCAGTACTTC	CASSAQETQYF
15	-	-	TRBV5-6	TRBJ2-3	TGTGCCAGCAGCCCCCGAGGGGCAGAGGGGGATACGCAGTATTTT	CASSPRGAEGDTQYF
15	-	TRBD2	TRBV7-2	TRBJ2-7	TGTGCCAGCAGCTTAGCGGGACTAGCGGACTACGAGCAGTACTTC	CASSLAGLADYEQYF
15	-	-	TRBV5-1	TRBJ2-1	TGCGCCAGCAGCCAGGGTCGTCCGGGGTACAATGAGCAGTTCTTC	CASSQGRPGYNEQFF
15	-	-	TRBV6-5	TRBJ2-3	TGTGCCAGCAGTTTCAGACATCCGGGCACAGATACGCAGTATTTT	CASSFRHPGTDTQYF
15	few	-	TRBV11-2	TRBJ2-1	TGTGCCAGCAGCCCTATTTCAGAGTTCTACAATGAGCAGTTCTTC	CASSPISEFYNEQFF
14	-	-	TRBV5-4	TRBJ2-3	TGTGCCAGCAGCTTTGACAGGTTTGCAGATACGCAGTATTTT	CASSFDRFADTQYF
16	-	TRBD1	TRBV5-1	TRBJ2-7	TGCGCCAGCAGCTTGGGCCTCCGGGACAGGGGGGACGAGCAGTACTTC	CASSLGLRDRGDEQYF
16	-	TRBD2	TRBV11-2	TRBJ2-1	TGTGCCAGCAGCCTCAGACTAGCGGGGGGGCCGACGGAGCAGTTCTTC	CASSLRLAGGPTEQFF
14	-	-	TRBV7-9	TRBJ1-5	TGTGCCAGCAGCTTAGGGGGGGTCTATCAGCCCCAGCATTTT	CASSLGGVYQPQHF
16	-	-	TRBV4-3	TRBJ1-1	TGCGCCAGCAGCCAAGAGAGTGCGGGGAGGAAAACTGAAGCTTTCTTT	CASSQESAGRKTEAFF
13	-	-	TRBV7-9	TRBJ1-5	TGTGCCAGCAGCCGAGATTCCGGACAGCCCCAGCATTTT	CASSRDSGQPQHF
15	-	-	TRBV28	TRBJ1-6	TGTGCCAGCAGTTTTGATGGATTTTATAATTCACCCCTCCACTTT	CASSFDGFYNSPLHF
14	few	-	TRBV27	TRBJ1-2	TGTGCCAGCCGCCCCTCGGGACGCTCCGACCTCTACACCTTC	CASRPSGRSDLYTF
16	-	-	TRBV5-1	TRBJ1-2	TGCGCCAGCAGCTTGGGGCCAGGCGTAGCAGACTATGGCTACACCTTC	CASSLGPGVADYGYTF
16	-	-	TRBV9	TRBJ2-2	TGTGCCAGCAGCGTAGCTTCGGTACCGAACACCGGGGAGCTGTTTTTT	CASSVASVPNTGELFF
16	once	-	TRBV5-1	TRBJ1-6	TGCGCCAGCAGCGGCCGAATAGGGGCCCGCAATTCACCCCTCCACTTT	CASSGRIGARNSPLHF
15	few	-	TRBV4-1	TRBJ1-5	TGCGCCAGCAGCCAAGAGGGACTCTCGGGTCAGCCCCAGCATTTT	CASSQEGLSGQPQHF
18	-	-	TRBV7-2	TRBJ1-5	TGTGCCAGCAGCTTGGAACAGGGCAGTCGTATTAGCAATCAGCCCCAGCATTTT	CASSLEQGSRISNQPQHF
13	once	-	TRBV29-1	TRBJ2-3	TGCAGCGTGGGGCGTACAAGCGCAGATACGCAGTATTTT	CSVGRTSADTQYF
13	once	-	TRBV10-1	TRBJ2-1	TGCGCCAGCAGTGAGACCTATTGGGGGGAGCAGTTCTTC	CASSETYWGEQFF
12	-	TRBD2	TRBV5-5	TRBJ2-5	TGTGCCAGCGACCGGGGAGGGGAGACCCAGTACTTC	CASDRGGETQYF
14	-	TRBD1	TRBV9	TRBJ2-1	TGTGCCAGCAGCGGTGGACAGGGCCACAATGAGCAGTTCTTC	CASSGGQGHNEQFF
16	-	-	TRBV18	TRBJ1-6	TGTGCCAGCTCCCGGGAGGAGAGCTCCTATAATTCACCCCTCCACTTT	CASSREESSYNSPLHF
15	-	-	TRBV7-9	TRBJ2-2	TGTGCCAGCAGCCTCCGGGAAGTCAACACCGGGGAGCTGTTTTTT	CASSLREVNTGELFF
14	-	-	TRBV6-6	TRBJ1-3	TGTGCCAGCAGCCTAGGGGGGACTGGAAACACCATATATTTT	CASSLGGTGNTIYF
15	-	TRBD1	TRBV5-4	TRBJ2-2	TGTGCCAGCAGTATTGACAGGGGGCTCTCCGGGGAGCTGTTTTTT	CASSIDRGLSGELFF
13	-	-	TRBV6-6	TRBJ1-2	TGTGCCAGCTACCCCGGGACGGACTATGGCTACACCTTC	CASYPGTDYGYTF
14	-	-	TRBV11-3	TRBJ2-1	TGTGCCAGCAGCCCGGGTGGGTCCTACAATGAGCAGTTCTTC	CASSPGGSYNEQFF